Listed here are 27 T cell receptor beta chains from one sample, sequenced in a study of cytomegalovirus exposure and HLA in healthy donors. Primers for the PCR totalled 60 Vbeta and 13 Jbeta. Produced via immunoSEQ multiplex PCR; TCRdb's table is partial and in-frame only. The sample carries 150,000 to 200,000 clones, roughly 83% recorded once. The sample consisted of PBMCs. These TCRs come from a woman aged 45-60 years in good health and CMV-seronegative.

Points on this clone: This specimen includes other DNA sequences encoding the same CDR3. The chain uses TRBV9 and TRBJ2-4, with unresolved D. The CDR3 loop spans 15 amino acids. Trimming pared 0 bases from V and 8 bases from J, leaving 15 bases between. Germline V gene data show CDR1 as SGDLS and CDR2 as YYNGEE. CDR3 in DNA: TGTGCCAGCAGCGTAGGAGGCGGCCGTCTGGACATTCAGTACTTC. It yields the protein CASSVGGGRLDIQYF.

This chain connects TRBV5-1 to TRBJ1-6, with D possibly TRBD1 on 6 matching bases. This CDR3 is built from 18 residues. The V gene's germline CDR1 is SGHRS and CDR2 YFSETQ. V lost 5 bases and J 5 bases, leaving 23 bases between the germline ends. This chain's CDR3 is CASRKWAGDTPNNSPLHF. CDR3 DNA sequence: TGCGCCAGCAGGAAATGGGCAGGGGATACGCCGAATAATTCACCCCTCCACTTT.

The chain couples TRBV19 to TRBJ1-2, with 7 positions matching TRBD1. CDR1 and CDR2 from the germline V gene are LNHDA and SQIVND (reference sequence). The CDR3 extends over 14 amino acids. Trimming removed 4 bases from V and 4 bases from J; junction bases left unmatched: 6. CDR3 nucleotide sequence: TGTGCCAGTAGTACGGGACAGCCAGTCTATGGCTACACCTTC. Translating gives CASSTGQPVYGYTF. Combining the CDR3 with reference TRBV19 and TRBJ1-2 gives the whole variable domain DGGITQSPKYLFRKEGQNVTLSCEQNLNHDAMYWYRQDPGQGLRLIYYSQIVNDFQKGDIAEGYSVSREKKESFPLTVTSAQKNPTAFYLCASSTGQPVYGYTFGSGTRLTVV.

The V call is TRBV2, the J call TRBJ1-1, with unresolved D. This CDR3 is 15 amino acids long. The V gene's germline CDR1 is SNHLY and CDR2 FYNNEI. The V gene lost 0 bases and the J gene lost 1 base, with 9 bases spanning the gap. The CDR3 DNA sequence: TGTGCCAGCAGTGAAGCGGTGAGGGCGAACACTGAAGCTTTCTTT. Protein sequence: CASSEAVRANTEAFF.

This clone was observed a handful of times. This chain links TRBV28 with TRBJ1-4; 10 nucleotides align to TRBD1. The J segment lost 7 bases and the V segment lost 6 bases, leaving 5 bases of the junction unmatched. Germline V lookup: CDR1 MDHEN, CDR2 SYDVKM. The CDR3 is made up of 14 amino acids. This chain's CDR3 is CASRLTGGGEKLFF. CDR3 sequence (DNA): TGTGCCAGCAGGCTGACAGGGGGCGGTGAAAAACTGTTTTTT. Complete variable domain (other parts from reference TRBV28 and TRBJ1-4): DVKVTQSSRYLVKRTGEKVFLECVQDMDHENMFWYRQDPGLGLRLIYFSYDVKMKEKGDIPEGYSVSREKKERFSLILESASTNQTSMYLCASRLTGGGEKLFFGSGTQLSVL.

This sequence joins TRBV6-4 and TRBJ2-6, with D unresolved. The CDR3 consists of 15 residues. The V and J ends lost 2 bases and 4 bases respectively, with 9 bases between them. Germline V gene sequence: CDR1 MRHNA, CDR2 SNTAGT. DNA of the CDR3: TGTGCCAGCAGTGACGCAGTTGTGGGGGCCAACGTCCTGACTTTC. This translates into CASSDAVVGANVLTF.

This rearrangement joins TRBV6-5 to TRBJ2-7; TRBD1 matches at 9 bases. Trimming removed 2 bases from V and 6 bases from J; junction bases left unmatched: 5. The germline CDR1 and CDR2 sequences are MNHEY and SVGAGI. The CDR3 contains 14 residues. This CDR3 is CASSYPGTGTEQYF. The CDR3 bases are TGTGCCAGCAGTTACCCCGGGACAGGGACCGAGCAGTACTTC.

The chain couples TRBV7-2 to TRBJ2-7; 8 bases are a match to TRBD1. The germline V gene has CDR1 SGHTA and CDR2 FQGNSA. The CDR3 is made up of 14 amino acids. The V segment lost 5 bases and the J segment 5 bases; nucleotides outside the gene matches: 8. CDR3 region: CASSQWTGKDEQYF. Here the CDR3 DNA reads TGTGCCAGCAGCCAGTGGACAGGGAAGGACGAGCAGTACTTC.

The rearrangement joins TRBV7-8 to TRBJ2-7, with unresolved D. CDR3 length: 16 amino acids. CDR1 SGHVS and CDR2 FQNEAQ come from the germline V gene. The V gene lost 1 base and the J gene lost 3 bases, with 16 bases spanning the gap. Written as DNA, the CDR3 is TGTGCCAGCAGCTTAGGGGCCCCACAAAGTTTCTACGAGCAGTACTTC. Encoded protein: CASSLGAPQSFYEQYF.

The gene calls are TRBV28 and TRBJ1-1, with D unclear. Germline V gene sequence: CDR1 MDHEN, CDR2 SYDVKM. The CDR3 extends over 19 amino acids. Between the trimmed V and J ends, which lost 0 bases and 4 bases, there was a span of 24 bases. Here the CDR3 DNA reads TGTGCCAGCAGTTTATGGCCCCTGTTCTTCGGGGAGGAAAGCACTGAAGCTTTCTTT. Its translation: CASSLWPLFFGEESTEAFF.

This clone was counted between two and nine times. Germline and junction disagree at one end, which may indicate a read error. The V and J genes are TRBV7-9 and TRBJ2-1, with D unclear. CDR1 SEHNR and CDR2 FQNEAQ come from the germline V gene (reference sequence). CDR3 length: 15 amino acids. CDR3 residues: CSSSLGFGGSNEQFF. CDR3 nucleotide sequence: TGTTCCAGCAGCTTAGGGTTCGGCGGAAGCAATGAGCAGTTCTTC. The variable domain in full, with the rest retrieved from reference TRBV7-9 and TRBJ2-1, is DTGVSQNPRHKITKRGQNVTFRCDPISEHNRLYWYRQTLGQGPEFLTYFQNEAQLEKSRLLSDRFSAERPKGSFSTLEIQRTEQGDSAMYLCSSSLGFGGSNEQFFGPGTRLTVL.

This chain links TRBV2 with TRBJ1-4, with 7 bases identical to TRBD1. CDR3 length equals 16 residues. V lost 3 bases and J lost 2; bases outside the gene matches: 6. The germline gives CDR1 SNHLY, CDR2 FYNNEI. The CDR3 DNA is TGTGCCAGCAGTGAGTCAAGGGGGCTGACTAATGAAAAACTGTTTTTT. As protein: CASSESRGLTNEKLFF. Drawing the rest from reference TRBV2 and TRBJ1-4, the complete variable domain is EPEVTQTPSHQVTQMGQEVILRCVPISNHLYFYWYRQILGQKVEFLVSFYNNEISEKSEIFDDQFSVERPDGSNFTLKIRSTKLEDSAMYFCASSESRGLTNEKLFFGSGTQLSVL.

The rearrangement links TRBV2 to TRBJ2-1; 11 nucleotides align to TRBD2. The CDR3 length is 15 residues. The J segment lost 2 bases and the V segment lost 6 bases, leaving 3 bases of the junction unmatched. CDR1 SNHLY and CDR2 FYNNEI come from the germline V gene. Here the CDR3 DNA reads TGTGCCAGCAGGGTACTAGCGGGAGCCTACAATGAGCAGTTCTTC. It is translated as CASRVLAGAYNEQFF.

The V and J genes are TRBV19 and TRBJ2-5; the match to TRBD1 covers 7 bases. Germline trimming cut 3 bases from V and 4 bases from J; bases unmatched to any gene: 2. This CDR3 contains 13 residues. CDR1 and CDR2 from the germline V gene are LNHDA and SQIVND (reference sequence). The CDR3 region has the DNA TGTGCCAGTAGTATCGGGACAGCAGAGACCCAGTACTTC. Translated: CASSIGTAETQYF.

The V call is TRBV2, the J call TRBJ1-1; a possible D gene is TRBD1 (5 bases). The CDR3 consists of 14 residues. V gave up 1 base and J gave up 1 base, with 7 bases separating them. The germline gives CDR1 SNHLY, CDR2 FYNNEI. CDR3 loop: CASSEERGNTEAFF. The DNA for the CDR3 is TGTGCCAGCAGTGAAGAAAGGGGGAACACTGAAGCTTTCTTT. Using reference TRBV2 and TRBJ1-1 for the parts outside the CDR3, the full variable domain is EPEVTQTPSHQVTQMGQEVILRCVPISNHLYFYWYRQILGQKVEFLVSFYNNEISEKSEIFDDQFSVERPDGSNFTLKIRSTKLEDSAMYFCASSEERGNTEAFFGQGTRLTVV.

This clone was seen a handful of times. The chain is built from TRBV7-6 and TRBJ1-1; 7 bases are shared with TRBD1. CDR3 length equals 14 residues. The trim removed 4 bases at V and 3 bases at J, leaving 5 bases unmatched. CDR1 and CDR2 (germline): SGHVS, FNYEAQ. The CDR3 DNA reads TGTGCCAGCAGCTCAGTGCAGGGGGACACTGAAGCTTTCTTT. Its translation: CASSSVQGDTEAFF.

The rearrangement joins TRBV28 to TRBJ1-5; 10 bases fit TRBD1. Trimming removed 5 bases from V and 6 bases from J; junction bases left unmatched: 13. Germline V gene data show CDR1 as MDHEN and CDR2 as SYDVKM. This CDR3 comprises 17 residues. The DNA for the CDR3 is TGTGCCAGCAGTCGGACAGGGGGGTTCGGTGAAGCTCAGCCCCAGCATTTT. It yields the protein CASSRTGGFGEAQPQHF.

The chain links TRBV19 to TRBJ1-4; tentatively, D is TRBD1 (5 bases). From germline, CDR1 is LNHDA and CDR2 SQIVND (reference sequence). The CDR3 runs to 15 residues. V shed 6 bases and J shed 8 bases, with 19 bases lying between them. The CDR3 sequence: CASSPWGDRGEKLFF. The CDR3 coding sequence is TGTGCCAGTAGCCCCTGGGGCGACAGAGGAGAAAAACTGTTTTTT.

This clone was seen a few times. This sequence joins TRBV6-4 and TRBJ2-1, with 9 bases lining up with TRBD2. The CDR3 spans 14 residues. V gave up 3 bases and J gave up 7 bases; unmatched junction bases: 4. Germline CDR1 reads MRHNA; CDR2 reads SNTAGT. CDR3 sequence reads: CASSEREGGNEQFF. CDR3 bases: TGTGCCAGCAGTGAGCGGGAGGGTGGGAATGAGCAGTTCTTC.

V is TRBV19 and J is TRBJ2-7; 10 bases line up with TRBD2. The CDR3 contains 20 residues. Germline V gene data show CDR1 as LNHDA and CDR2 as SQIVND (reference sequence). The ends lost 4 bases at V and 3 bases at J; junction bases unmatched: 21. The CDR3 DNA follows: TGTGCCAGTAGTAATTCTAGACTAGCGGGCAGAACCGGAATCTTCTACGAGCAGTACTTC. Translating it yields CASSNSRLAGRTGIFYEQYF. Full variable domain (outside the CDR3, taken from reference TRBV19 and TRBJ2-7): DGGITQSPKYLFRKEGQNVTLSCEQNLNHDAMYWYRQDPGQGLRLIYYSQIVNDFQKGDIAEGYSVSREKKESFPLTVTSAQKNPTAFYLCASSNSRLAGRTGIFYEQYFGPGTRLTVT.

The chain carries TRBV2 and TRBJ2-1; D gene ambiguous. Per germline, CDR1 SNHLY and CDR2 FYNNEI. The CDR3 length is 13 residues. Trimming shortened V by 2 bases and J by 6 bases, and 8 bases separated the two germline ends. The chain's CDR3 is CASSEILSNEQFF. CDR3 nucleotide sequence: TGTGCCAGCAGTGAAATACTCTCCAATGAGCAGTTCTTC.

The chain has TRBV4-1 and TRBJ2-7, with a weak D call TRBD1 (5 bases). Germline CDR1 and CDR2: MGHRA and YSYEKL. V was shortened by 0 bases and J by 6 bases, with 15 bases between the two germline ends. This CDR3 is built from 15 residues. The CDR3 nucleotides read TGCGCCAGCAGCCAAGATCTCCCCAGGGCAACCGAGCAGTACTTC. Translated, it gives CASSQDLPRATEQYF.

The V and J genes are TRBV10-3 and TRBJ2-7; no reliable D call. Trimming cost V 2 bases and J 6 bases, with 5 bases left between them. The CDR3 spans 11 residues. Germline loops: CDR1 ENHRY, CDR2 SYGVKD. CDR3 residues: CAISENGEQYF. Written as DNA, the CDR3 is TGTGCCATCAGTGAGAACGGCGAGCAGTACTTC.

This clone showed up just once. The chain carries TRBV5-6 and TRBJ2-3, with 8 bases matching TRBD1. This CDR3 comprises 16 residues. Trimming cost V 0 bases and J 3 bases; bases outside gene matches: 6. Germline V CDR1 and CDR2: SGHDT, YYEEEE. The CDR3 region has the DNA TGTGCCAGCAGCTTGGACGGACAGGGTTATACAGATACGCAGTATTTT. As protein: CASSLDGQGYTDTQYF.

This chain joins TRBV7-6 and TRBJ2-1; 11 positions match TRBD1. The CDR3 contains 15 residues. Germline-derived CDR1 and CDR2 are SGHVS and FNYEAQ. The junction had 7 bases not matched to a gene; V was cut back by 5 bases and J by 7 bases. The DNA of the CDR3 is TGTGCCAGCAGCGATGGACAGGGGGCGGAAAATGAGCAGTTCTTC. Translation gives CASSDGQGAENEQFF.

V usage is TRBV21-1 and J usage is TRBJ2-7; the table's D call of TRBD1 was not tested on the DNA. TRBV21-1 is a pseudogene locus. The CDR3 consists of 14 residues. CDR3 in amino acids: CASSSPDRGHEQYF. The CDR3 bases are TGTGCCAGCAGCTCCCCGGACAGGGGCCACGAGCAGTACTTC.

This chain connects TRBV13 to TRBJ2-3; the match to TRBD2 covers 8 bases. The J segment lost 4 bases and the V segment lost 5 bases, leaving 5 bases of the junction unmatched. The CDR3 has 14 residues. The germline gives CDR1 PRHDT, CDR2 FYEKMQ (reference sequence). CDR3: CASSPTSVADTQYF. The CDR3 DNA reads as TGTGCCAGCAGCCCGACTAGCGTAGCAGATACGCAGTATTTT.